Detailed here is one T cell receptor beta chain. The sample belongs to a study of blood T cell repertoires in COVID-19. Study-level information: From the United States, Italy and Spain came samples of acute and convalescent COVID-19. T cells, B-cell-depleted T cells, or PBMCs supplied cDNA or gDNA.

Seattle-derived patients entered the study during active infection and were followed longitudinally. As handled by the study authors: Reference gene primer amplification yielded estimated nucleated cell counts. TCRdb's copy holds only in-frame clones and misses some; the assay was immunoSEQ multiplex PCR. V, J and clone size were drawn from that table, and D and trimming were deduced from the DNA. Of about 240,000 clones listed, roughly 79% are singletons. What was sequenced was peripheral blood. The sequence came from a woman of 80 years or more with COVID-19, enrolled during active disease.

The CDR3 here is CASSSAALGSLDTQYF. CDR3 nucleotide sequence: TGTGCCAGCAGTTCCGCTGCCTTGGGTAGCTTGGATACGCAGTATTTT. V and J are TRBV27 and TRBJ2-3; D uncertain. The CDR3 covers 16 residues. The germline V gene encodes CDR1 MNHEY and CDR2 SMNVEV (reference sequence). V lost 4 bases and J 6 bases, leaving 20 bases between the germline ends.